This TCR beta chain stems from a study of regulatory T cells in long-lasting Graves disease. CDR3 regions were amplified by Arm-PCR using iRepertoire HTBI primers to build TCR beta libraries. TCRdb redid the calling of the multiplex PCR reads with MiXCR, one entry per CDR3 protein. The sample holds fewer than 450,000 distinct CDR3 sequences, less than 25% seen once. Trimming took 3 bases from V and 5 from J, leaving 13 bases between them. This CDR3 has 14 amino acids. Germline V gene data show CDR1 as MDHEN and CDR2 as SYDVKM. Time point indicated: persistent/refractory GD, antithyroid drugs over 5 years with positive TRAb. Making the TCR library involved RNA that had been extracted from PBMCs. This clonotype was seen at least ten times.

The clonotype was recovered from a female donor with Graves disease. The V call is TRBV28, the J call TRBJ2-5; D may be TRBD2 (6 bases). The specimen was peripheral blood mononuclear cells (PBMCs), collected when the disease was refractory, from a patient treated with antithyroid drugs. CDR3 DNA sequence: TGTGCCAGCAGTTTGGGGGGAGCGCTGGAGACCCAGTACTTC. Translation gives CASSLGGALETQYF.